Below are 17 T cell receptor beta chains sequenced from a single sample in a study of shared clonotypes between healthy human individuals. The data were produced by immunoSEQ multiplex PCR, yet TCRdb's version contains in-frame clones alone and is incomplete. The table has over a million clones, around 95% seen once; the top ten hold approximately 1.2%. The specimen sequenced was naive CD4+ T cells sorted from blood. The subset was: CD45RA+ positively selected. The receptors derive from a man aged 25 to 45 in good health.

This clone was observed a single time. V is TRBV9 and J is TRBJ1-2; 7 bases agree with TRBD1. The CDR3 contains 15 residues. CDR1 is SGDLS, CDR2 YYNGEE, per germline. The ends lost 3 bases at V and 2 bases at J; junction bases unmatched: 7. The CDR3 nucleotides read TGTGCCAGCAGCGCACAGACAGGGCCCAACTATGGCTACACCTTC. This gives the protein CASSAQTGPNYGYTF.

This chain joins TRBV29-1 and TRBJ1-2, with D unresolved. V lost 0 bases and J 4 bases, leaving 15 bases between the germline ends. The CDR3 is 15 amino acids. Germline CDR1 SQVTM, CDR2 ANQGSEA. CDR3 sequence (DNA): TGCAGCGTTGAAGAGTCCCCCAGCAGATTCTATGGCTACACCTTC. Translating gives CSVEESPSRFYGYTF.

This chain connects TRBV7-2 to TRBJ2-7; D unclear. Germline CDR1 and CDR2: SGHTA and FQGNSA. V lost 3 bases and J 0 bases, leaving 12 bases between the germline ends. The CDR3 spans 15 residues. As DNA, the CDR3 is TGTGCCAGCAGCTTGTCGTTGGGCAGCTCCTACGAGCAGTACTTC. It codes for CASSLSLGSSYEQYF.

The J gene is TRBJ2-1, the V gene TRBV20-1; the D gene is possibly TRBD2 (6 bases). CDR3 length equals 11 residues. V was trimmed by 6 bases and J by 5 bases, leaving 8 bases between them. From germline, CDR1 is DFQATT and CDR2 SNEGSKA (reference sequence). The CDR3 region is CSAVADNEQFF. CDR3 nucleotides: TGCAGTGCAGTAGCGGACAATGAGCAGTTCTTC.

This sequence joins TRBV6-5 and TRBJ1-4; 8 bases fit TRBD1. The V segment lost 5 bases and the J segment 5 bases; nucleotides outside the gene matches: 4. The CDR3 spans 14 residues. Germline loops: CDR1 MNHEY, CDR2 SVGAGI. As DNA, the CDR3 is TGTGCCAGCAGTGCAGGGGGCGGAAATGAAAAACTGTTTTTT. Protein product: CASSAGGGNEKLFF.

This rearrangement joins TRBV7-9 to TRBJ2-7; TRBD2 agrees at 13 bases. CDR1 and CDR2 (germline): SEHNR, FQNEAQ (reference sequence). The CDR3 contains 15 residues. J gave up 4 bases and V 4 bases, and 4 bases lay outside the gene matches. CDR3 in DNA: TGTGCCAGCAGCTCACTAGCGGGAGGGCCGTACGAGCAGTACTTC. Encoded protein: CASSSLAGGPYEQYF.

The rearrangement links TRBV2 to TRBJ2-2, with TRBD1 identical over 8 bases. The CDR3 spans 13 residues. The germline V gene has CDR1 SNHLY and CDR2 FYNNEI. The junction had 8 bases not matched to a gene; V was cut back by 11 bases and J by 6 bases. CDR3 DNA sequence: TGTGCCGGAAGCCAGGGGGCCGCCGGGGAGCTGTTTTTT. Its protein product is CAGSQGAAGELFF.

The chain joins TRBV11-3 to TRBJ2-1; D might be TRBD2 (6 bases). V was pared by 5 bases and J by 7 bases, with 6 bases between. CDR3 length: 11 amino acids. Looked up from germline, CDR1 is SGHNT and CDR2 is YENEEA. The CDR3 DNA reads TGTGCCAGCAGCCGGGGGAATGAGCAGTTCTTC. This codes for CASSRGNEQFF.

The chain's CDR3 is CASSHAGFPYGYTF. The CDR3 nucleotides are TGTGCCAGCAGCCATGCAGGGTTCCCATATGGCTACACCTTC. The chain couples TRBV14 to TRBJ1-2; perhaps TRBD1 as D (5 bases). This CDR3 contains 14 residues. V was cut by 3 bases and J by 5 bases, with 13 bases left in between. In germline, CDR1 is SGHDN, CDR2 FVKESK.

CDR3 coding DNA: TGTGCCAGCTCACCGGCGACTAGCGGGAATAATGAGCAGTTCTTC. The encoded protein is CASSPATSGNNEQFF. The rearrangement joins TRBV18 to TRBJ2-1; 11 bases agree with TRBD2. J gave up 7 bases and V 3 bases, and 5 bases lay outside the gene matches. The CDR3 contains 15 residues. In germline, CDR1 is KGHSH, CDR2 LQKENI.

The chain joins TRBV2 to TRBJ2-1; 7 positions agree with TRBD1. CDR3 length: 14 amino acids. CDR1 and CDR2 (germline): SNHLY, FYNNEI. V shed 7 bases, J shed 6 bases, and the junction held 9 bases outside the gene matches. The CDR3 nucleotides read TGTGCCAGCACAGGAGACAGGGTGCGCAATGAGCAGTTCTTC. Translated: CASTGDRVRNEQFF. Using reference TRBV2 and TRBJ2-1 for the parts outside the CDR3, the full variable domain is EPEVTQTPSHQVTQMGQEVILRCVPISNHLYFYWYRQILGQKVEFLVSFYNNEISEKSEIFDDQFSVERPDGSNFTLKIRSTKLEDSAMYFCASTGDRVRNEQFFGPGTRLTVL.

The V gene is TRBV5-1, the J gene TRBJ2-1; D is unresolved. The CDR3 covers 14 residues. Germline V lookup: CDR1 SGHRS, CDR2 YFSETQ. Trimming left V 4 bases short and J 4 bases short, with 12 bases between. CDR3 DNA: TGCGCCAGCAGCCCGGCAGGAATTTACAATGAGCAGTTCTTC. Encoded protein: CASSPAGIYNEQFF. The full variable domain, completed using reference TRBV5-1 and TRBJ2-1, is KAGVTQTPRYLIKTRGQQVTLSCSPISGHRSVSWYQQTPGQGLQFLFEYFSETQRNKGNFPGRFSGRQFSNSRSEMNVSTLELGDSALYLCASSPAGIYNEQFFGPGTRLTVL.

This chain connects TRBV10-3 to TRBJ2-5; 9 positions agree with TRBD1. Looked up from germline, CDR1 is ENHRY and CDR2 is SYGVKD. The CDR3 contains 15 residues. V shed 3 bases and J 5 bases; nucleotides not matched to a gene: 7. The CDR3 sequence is CAISELGQGYETQYF. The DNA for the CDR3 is TGTGCCATCAGTGAACTGGGACAGGGTTATGAGACCCAGTACTTC.

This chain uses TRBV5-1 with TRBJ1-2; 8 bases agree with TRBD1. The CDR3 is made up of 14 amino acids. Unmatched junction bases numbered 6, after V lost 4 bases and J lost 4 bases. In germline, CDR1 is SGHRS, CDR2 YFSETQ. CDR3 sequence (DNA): TGCGCCAGCAGCCAGACAGGGGAAGCCTATGGCTACACCTTC. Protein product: CASSQTGEAYGYTF.

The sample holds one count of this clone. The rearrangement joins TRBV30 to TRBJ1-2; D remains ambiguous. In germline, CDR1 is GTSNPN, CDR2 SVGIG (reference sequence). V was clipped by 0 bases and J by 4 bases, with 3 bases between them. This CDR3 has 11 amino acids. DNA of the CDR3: TGTGCCTGGAGTGTAGTCTATGGCTACACCTTC. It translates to CAWSVVYGYTF.

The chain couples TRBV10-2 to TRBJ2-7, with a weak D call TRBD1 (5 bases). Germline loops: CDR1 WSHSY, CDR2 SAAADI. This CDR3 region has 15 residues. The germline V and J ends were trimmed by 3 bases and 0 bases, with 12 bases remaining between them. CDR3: CASSDSGHSSYEQYF. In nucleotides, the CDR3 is TGCGCCAGCAGTGATTCAGGGCATAGCTCCTACGAGCAGTACTTC.

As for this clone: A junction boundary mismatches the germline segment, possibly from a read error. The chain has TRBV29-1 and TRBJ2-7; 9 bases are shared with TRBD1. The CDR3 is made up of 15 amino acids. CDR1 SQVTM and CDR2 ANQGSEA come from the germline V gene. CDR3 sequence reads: CSFEAGQGSGYEQYF. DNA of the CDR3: TGCAGCTTTGAAGCGGGACAGGGATCGGGTTACGAGCAGTACTTC.